A selection of T cell receptor beta chains follows, all from one sample in a study of cytomegalovirus exposure and HLA in healthy donors. This table comes from immunoSEQ multiplex PCR, and its TCRdb copy is limited to in-frame clones, with some not included. The sample includes about 110,000 clones, approximately 96% of them seen just once. The sample consisted of PBMCs. All receptors come from a woman between 18 and 29 years old in good health and CMV-seronegative. CDR3s include the opening cysteine and the closing phenylalanine or tryptophan. D genes are given only for firm matches. Clone size is shown for a subset of rows, as once, few, many or a class of expanded clone.

>.|TRBJ2-7|TRBV10-3|TRBD2
TGTGCCATCAGTGAGTCGGGGAGCGGGGGGGCGTACGAGCAGTACTTC
CAISESGSGGAYEQYF
>.|TRBJ2-3|TRBV19|TRBD2
TGTGCCAGTAGTATTTTGGCGGGGGGGAGCACAGATACGCAGTATTTT
CASSILAGGSTDTQYF
>.|TRBJ2-1|TRBV4-1|TRBD2
TGCGCCAGCAGCCAATCTAGCGGGGGGGCAAATGAGCAGTTCTTC
CASSQSSGGANEQFF
>.|TRBJ1-5|TRBV7-2|.
TGTGCCAGCAGCTTAGATGGCGGGGGAAATCAGCCCCAGCATTTT
CASSLDGGGNQPQHF
>.|TRBJ1-2|TRBV2|TRBD1
TGTGCCGACAGGGAAAACCGGGCCTATGGCTACACCTTC
CADRENRAYGYTF
>.|TRBJ2-7|TRBV15|.
TGTGCCACCAGCAGAGCCTCCTCGGGGGTTAACTCCGAGCAGTACTTC
CATSRASSGVNSEQYF
>.|TRBJ2-3|TRBV2|TRBD2
TGTGCCAGCAGTGCTCTTACTAGCGGGGGCACAGATACGCAGTATTTT
CASSALTSGGTDTQYF
>.|TRBJ2-1|TRBV28|TRBD1
TGTGCCAGTTTCCCACCCGGGACAGGGACGCTCCCGAGGTACAATGAGCAGTTCTTC
CASFPPGTGTLPRYNEQFF
>.|TRBJ2-7|TRBV11-2|.
TGTGCCAGCAGCTTAGCTAGGGGTTTAAAGTACGAGCAGTACTTC
CASSLARGLKYEQYF
>once|TRBJ1-1|TRBV18|.
TGTGCCAGCTCTCAGGGGAACACTGAAGCTTTCTTT
CASSQGNTEAFF
>.|TRBJ2-5|TRBV14|.
TGTGCCAGCAGTCGGAGAGGGCAGGAAGAGACCCAGTACTTC
CASSRRGQEETQYF
>.|TRBJ1-3|TRBV6-1|.
TGTGCCAGCAGGGCCGAGGGATTAAGCGGAAACACCATATATTTT
CASRAEGLSGNTIYF
>once|TRBJ2-7|TRBV6-5|TRBD2
TGTGCCAGCAGGAATAGCGGGGGGTTGTACGAGCAGTACTTC
CASRNSGGLYEQYF
>.|TRBJ1-2|TRBV9|TRBD1
TGTGCCAGCAGCGGCGGGCCGGGACAGGGGGCGCTGGGGAACTATGGCTACACCTTC
CASSGGPGQGALGNYGYTF
>.|TRBJ2-7|TRBV7-3|TRBD1
TGTGCCAGCAGCTTACCAGGGGGCGAGCAGTACTTC
CASSLPGGEQYF
>.|TRBJ1-1|TRBV11-2|.
TGTGCCAGCAGCCCTGGACAGACTAACACTGAAGCTTTCTTT
CASSPGQTNTEAFF
>.|TRBJ1-1|TRBV18|.
TGTGCCAGCTCACCACCGGGGGCCCCTGAAGCTTTCTTT
CASSPPGAPEAFF
>.|TRBJ1-1|TRBV6-5|.
TGTGCCAGCAGTTACACCATCAACAGAAAGAACACTGAAGCTTTCTTT
CASSYTINRKNTEAFF
>.|TRBJ2-3|TRBV29-1|TRBD1
TGCAGCGTTGGCGTGACAGGGACAACAGATACGCAGTATTTT
CSVGVTGTTDTQYF
>.|TRBJ1-2|TRBV2|TRBD1
TGTGCCAGCAGTGAAAAGGGGGCGGGAGGCTACACCTTC
CASSEKGAGGYTF
>.|TRBJ2-3|TRBV28|.
TGTGCCAGCAGTTTAGGAGGGTTAGGCACAGATACGCAGTATTTT
CASSLGGLGTDTQYF
>.|TRBJ2-7|TRBV4-1|TRBD1
TGCGCCAGCAGCCAAGGGGGACAGAGCTCCTACGAGCAGTACTTC
CASSQGGQSSYEQYF
>.|TRBJ2-3|TRBV9|TRBD2
TGTGCCAGCAGCGTGCTAGCGGGGACAGATACGCAGTATTTT
CASSVLAGTDTQYF
>.|TRBJ2-3|TRBV27|.
TGTGCCAGCACATCGGGGGGCACAGATACGCAGTATTTT
CASTSGGTDTQYF
>.|TRBJ2-5|TRBV19|.
TGTGCCAGTAGCGGCGATACAGAAGAGACCCAGTACTTC
CASSGDTEETQYF
>.|TRBJ2-7|TRBV2|.
TGTGCCAGCAGTGAAGGGTTCAGGGCCTACGAGCAGTACTTC
CASSEGFRAYEQYF
>.|TRBJ1-2|TRBV5-6|TRBD1
TGTGCCAGCCTAACTTTCCGGGACAGGGATAACTATGGCTACACCTTC
CASLTFRDRDNYGYTF
>.|TRBJ1-1|TRBV7-9|TRBD1
TGTGCCAGCAGCCACAGACAGGGCTTTGGCACTGAAGCTTTCTTT
CASSHRQGFGTEAFF
>.|TRBJ1-2|TRBV6-5|TRBD1
TGTGCCAGCAGTTCTGAGACAGGGTTGGAAGGCTACACCTTC
CASSSETGLEGYTF
>.|TRBJ2-5|TRBV19|TRBD1
TGTGCCAGTAGTTCCGTCCGGGACAGAAACAAAGAGACCCAGTACTTC
CASSSVRDRNKETQYF
>.|TRBJ1-2|TRBV11-2|.
TGTGCCAGCAGCTACCTCCAGGGTTTAGGTAGAACATATGGCTACACCTTC
CASSYLQGLGRTYGYTF
>.|TRBJ2-6|TRBV6-5|.
TGTGCCAGCAGTTACTCGGCGGTGTCTGGGGCCAACGTCCTGACTTTC
CASSYSAVSGANVLTF
>.|TRBJ1-6|TRBV12-2|.
TGTGCAAGTCGCCCTCTCGCGGGGGGCAATTCACCCCTCCACTTT
CASRPLAGGNSPLHF
>.|TRBJ1-5|TRBV21-1|.
TGTGCCAGCAGCAAAACCGGGACAGGGCCTAATAGCAATCAGCCCCAGCATTTT
CASSKTGTGPNSNQPQHF
>.|TRBJ2-5|TRBV7-3|TRBD2
TGTGCCAGCAGCACAGCGGGGGGGATGACAGAGACCCAGTACTTC
CASSTAGGMTETQYF
>.|TRBJ1-5|TRBV19|TRBD1
TGTGCCAGTGGGAACACAGGGGCGACCTTCAATCAGCCCCAGCATTTT
CASGNTGATFNQPQHF
>.|TRBJ1-5|TRBV19|.
TGTGCCAGTAAGGACAGCCTTGGGGAGCCCCAGCATTTT
CASKDSLGEPQHF
>.|TRBJ1-2|TRBV28|.
TGTGCCAGCAGCCGCCGAACAGGGAACTATGGCTACACCTTC
CASSRRTGNYGYTF
>.|TRBJ1-5|TRBV29-1|.
TGCAGCGTTACGGACAGCCCCAATCAGCCCCAGCATTTT
CSVTDSPNQPQHF
>.|TRBJ2-5|TRBV19|.
TGTGCCAGTAGTATCATCCCAGGCGGGTGGGAGACCCAGTACTTC
CASSIIPGGWETQYF
>.|TRBJ2-3|TRBV19|TRBD2
TGTGCCAGTAGTATACTAGCGGCCACCACAGATACGCAGTATTTT
CASSILAATTDTQYF
>.|TRBJ1-1|TRBV7-9|TRBD1
TGTGCCAGCAGCTTAGGAGCACAGGGGAGCACTGAAGCTTTCTTT
CASSLGAQGSTEAFF
>.|TRBJ1-3|TRBV6-5|.
TGTGCCAGCACCCCAGCCGGGGTAGCTGGAAACACCATATATTTT
CASTPAGVAGNTIYF
>.|TRBJ2-7|TRBV6-1|TRBD1
TGTGCCAGCAGTAAGGGACAGGGTGTCGAGCAGTACTTC
CASSKGQGVEQYF
>.|TRBJ2-7|TRBV30|TRBD2
TGTGCCTGGAGTCCTCTAGCGGGGGGTACCTACGAGCAGTACTTC
CAWSPLAGGTYEQYF
>.|TRBJ2-1|TRBV6-6|.
TGTGCCAGCAGTTGGCTGAGGAGGGGCAATGAGCAGTTCTTC
CASSWLRRGNEQFF
>.|TRBJ2-1|TRBV7-2|TRBD2
TGTGCCAGCAGCTACGCCGGGACTAGCTCCTACAATGAGCAGTTCTTC
CASSYAGTSSYNEQFF
>.|TRBJ2-5|TRBV18|.
TGTGCCAGCTCACCCACTTATACCCCGACAGGCTCCTACCAAGAGACCCAGTACTTC
CASSPTYTPTGSYQETQYF
>.|TRBJ1-1|TRBV5-4|.
TGTGCCAGCAGCACAGGACAAGTAAACACTGAAGCTTTCTTT
CASSTGQVNTEAFF
>.|TRBJ1-1|TRBV19|.
TGTGCCAGTAGTCACGTATTTCGAGTCGGTGAAGCTTTCTTT
CASSHVFRVGEAFF
>.|TRBJ2-7|TRBV7-8|TRBD2
TGTGCCAGCAGCTTCGTAACGACTAGCGGCTCCTCCTACGAGCAGTACTTC
CASSFVTTSGSSYEQYF
>.|TRBJ2-6|TRBV9|.
TGTGCCAGCAGCGTAGATGCGTTAGGGGCCAACGTCCTGACTTTC
CASSVDALGANVLTF
>.|TRBJ1-1|TRBV6-5|.
TGTGCCAGCAGTTACTCGTTCCAGGGAGGAACTGAAGCTTTCTTT
CASSYSFQGGTEAFF
>once|TRBJ2-2|TRBV7-2|TRBD2
TGTGCCAGCAGCGAGAGGGGCGGGGGGGCCCCCGGGGAGCTGTTTTTT
CASSERGGGAPGELFF
>.|TRBJ2-7|TRBV11-2|TRBD2
TGTGCCAGCAGCTCCGGACTAGCGGGCCAATCCTACGAGCAGTACTTC
CASSSGLAGQSYEQYF
>.|TRBJ2-1|TRBV6-1|.
TGTGCCAGCAGTGACCCCGGGGAGTTCTTC
CASSDPGEFF
>.|TRBJ1-5|TRBV11-3|.
TGTGCCAGCAGCTTGTATAGCAATCAGCCCCAGCATTTT
CASSLYSNQPQHF
>.|TRBJ1-4|TRBV9|.
TGTGCCAGCAGCGTAGCCGGGGGACTGATTAATGAAAAACTGTTTTTT
CASSVAGGLINEKLFF